Shown below are 24 T cell receptor beta chains from a single sample sequenced in a study of T cell changes during pregnancy in multiple sclerosis. Sequenced by immunoSEQ multiplex PCR; TCRdb stores in-frame clones only, minus some. This sample has over 75,000 clones; around 92% occur once, and the top ten carry about 2.6%. This specimen was peripheral blood, taken in the first trimester of pregnancy. Source of these receptors: a female donor with multiple sclerosis, enrolled in a pregnancy study.

The chain joins TRBV27 to TRBJ2-7; 12 bases line up with TRBD1. This CDR3 contains 17 residues. The V gene end was trimmed by 3 bases and the J gene end by 5 bases; junction bases not matched to a gene: 11. Per the germline V gene, CDR1 is MNHEY and CDR2 is SMNVEV (reference sequence). CDR3 amino acids: CASSFYLPGTGGHEQYF. In nucleotides, the CDR3 is TGTGCCAGCAGTTTTTACCTCCCCGGGACAGGGGGCCACGAGCAGTACTTC.

V usage is TRBV12-5 and J usage is TRBJ2-2; 8 bases line up with TRBD2. The J segment lost 7 bases and the V segment lost 0 bases, leaving 13 bases of the junction unmatched. The CDR3 extends over 18 amino acids. Germline CDR1 LGHNT, CDR2 FRNRAP. The CDR3 reads CASGLVLDGRAGNGELFF. The CDR3 region has the DNA TGTGCTAGTGGTTTGGTACTGGACGGGAGGGCCGGGAACGGGGAGCTGTTTTTT.

The V call is TRBV2, the J call TRBJ1-4; D perhaps matches TRBD1 (6 bases). The germline V gene encodes CDR1 SNHLY and CDR2 FYNNEI. V lost 3 bases and J 2 bases, leaving 10 bases between the germline ends. This CDR3 has 15 residues. The CDR3 spells CASSDLTGTNEKLFF. CDR3 sequence (DNA): TGTGCCAGCAGTGATTTGACAGGCACTAATGAAAAACTGTTTTTT.

This chain joins TRBV4-3 and TRBJ2-7; 12 nucleotides line up with TRBD2. Per germline, CDR1 LGHNA and CDR2 YSLEER. V shed 3 bases and J 2 bases; nucleotides not matched to a gene: 2. The CDR3 spans 15 residues. The CDR3 reads CASSHLAGGTYEQYF. The DNA of the CDR3 is TGCGCCAGCAGCCACCTAGCGGGAGGGACCTACGAGCAGTACTTC.

The rearrangement links TRBV19 to TRBJ2-1; 9 bases agree with TRBD2. Per germline, CDR1 LNHDA and CDR2 SQIVND (reference sequence). CDR3 length: 17 amino acids. J gave up 3 bases and V 2 bases, and 8 bases lay outside the gene matches. This chain's CDR3 is CASSINIAGALYNEQFF. In nucleotides, the CDR3 is TGTGCCAGTAGTATAAATATAGCGGGAGCCCTCTACAATGAGCAGTTCTTC.

The V and J genes are TRBV5-1 and TRBJ2-1; TRBD2 might be the D (6 bases). V lost 0 bases, J lost 0 bases, and 13 bases lay in between. The CDR3 is made up of 17 amino acids. CDR1 and CDR2 (germline): SGHRS, YFSETQ. The CDR3 nucleotides read TGCGCCAGCAGCTTGGGACATGGGGGGATCTCCTACAATGAGCAGTTCTTC. It specifies CASSLGHGGISYNEQFF.

The rearrangement links TRBV7-8 to TRBJ2-3, with D possibly being TRBD2 (5 bases). Trimming removed 4 bases at V and 3 bases at J, with 17 bases between. Germline CDR1 SGHVS, CDR2 FQNEAQ. This CDR3 comprises 16 residues. The CDR3, as DNA: TGTGCCAGCAGCTCGTCGGGTGGCCGCGGGACAGATACGCAGTATTTT. It encodes CASSSSGGRGTDTQYF. Variable domain in full (rest from reference TRBV7-8 and TRBJ2-3): GAGVSQSPRYKVAKRGQDVALRCDPISGHVSLFWYQQALGQGPEFLTYFQNEAQLDKSGLPSDRFFAERPEGSVSTLKIQRTQQEDSAVYLCASSSSGGRGTDTQYFGPGTRLTVL.

This chain links TRBV4-2 with TRBJ2-2, with a tentative D call TRBD1 (6 bases). The V gene's germline CDR1 is LGHNA and CDR2 YNFKEQ. This CDR3 has 15 amino acids. Trimming stripped 3 bases from V and 1 base from J, with 9 bases between. CDR3 DNA sequence: TGTGCCAGCAGCCATTCGGGACAGAACACCGGGGAGCTGTTTTTT. The encoded protein is CASSHSGQNTGELFF.

This clone was counted a single time. The V and J genes are TRBV19 and TRBJ2-7; TRBD2 is a possible D gene (6 bases). The germline V gene encodes CDR1 LNHDA and CDR2 SQIVND (reference sequence). Trimming left V 3 bases short and J 5 bases short, with 17 bases between. This CDR3 has 15 amino acids. The CDR3 bases are TGTGCCAGTAGTATTTCTTCAGGCGGGACCAACGAGCAGTACTTC. Its protein product is CASSISSGGTNEQYF.

The V call is TRBV10-3, the J call TRBJ2-5, with D perhaps matching TRBD1 (5 bases). In germline, CDR1 is ENHRY, CDR2 SYGVKD. This CDR3 is built from 13 residues. V lost 7 bases to trimming and J lost 5 bases, with 14 bases between them. The CDR3 loop reads CAIKDRSLETQYF. As DNA, the CDR3 is TGTGCCATCAAAGACAGATCCTTGGAGACCCAGTACTTC.

V usage is TRBV5-1 and J usage is TRBJ2-2; 8 bases agree with TRBD2. Germline trimming cut 4 bases from V and 7 bases from J; bases unmatched to any gene: 9. The CDR3 is 15 amino acids. Per the germline V gene, CDR1 is SGHRS and CDR2 is YFSETQ. The chain's CDR3 is CASSQLGGAIGELFF. Here the CDR3 DNA reads TGCGCCAGCAGCCAGCTCGGGGGGGCAATCGGGGAGCTGTTTTTT.

The CDR3 loop reads CASSRGTGAGYGYTF. In nucleotides, the CDR3 is TGCGCCAGCAGCCGCGGGACAGGGGCAGGGTATGGCTACACCTTC. The V and J genes are TRBV5-1 and TRBJ1-2; 10 positions agree with TRBD1. The V gene end was trimmed by 4 bases and the J gene end by 5 bases; junction bases not matched to a gene: 8. CDR1 SGHRS and CDR2 YFSETQ come from the germline V gene. This CDR3 is 15 amino acids long.

The rearrangement joins TRBV28 to TRBJ1-3; 9 bases align to TRBD1. Trimming at V came to 5 bases and at J to 5 bases, leaving 7 bases not matched to a gene. The CDR3 totals 15 residues. Germline CDR1 reads MDHEN; CDR2 reads SYDVKM. The CDR3 sequence is CASSLRTGVRNTIYF. The CDR3 nucleotides read TGTGCCAGCAGTCTGAGGACAGGGGTACGAAACACCATATATTTT.

This chain uses TRBV19 with TRBJ1-5; D call uncertain. The CDR3 length is 15 residues. Germline assignment: CDR1 LNHDA and CDR2 SQIVND (reference sequence). V shed 6 bases and J shed 0 bases, with 12 bases lying between them. CDR3 DNA: TGTGCCAGTAGAACAGCGGCGATTAGCAATCAGCCCCAGCATTTT. This encodes CASRTAAISNQPQHF.

The chain carries TRBV7-9 and TRBJ1-3; D gene unclear. The CDR3 loop spans 13 amino acids. V was clipped by 5 bases and J by 8 bases, with 13 bases between them. Germline CDR1 SEHNR, CDR2 FQNEAQ (reference sequence). The CDR3, as DNA: TGTGCCAGCAGCCCCGGACGGGGAGACACCATATATTTT. Amino acids: CASSPGRGDTIYF.

V gene TRBV27 combines with J gene TRBJ2-7; D gene ambiguous. Trimming cost V 0 bases and J 2 bases, with 8 bases left between them. The length of the CDR3 is 14 residues. Germline V gene data show CDR1 as MNHEY and CDR2 as SMNVEV (reference sequence). The DNA of the CDR3 is TGTGCCAGCAGTTTATCGAGGATGGCCTACGAGCAGTACTTC. This sequence encodes CASSLSRMAYEQYF.

J is TRBJ1-5 and V is TRBV5-8, with unresolved D. Per the germline V gene, CDR1 is SGHTS and CDR2 is YDEGEE. This CDR3 is 13 amino acids long. V lost 2 bases and J 3 bases, leaving 6 bases between the germline ends. The DNA of the CDR3 is TGTGCCAGCAGCTTCAGTAACAATCAGCCCCAGCATTTT. This translates into CASSFSNNQPQHF.

The chain carries TRBV5-4 and TRBJ2-3; D perhaps matches TRBD2 (7 bases). Germline values: CDR1 SGHNT, CDR2 YYREEE (reference sequence). Between the trimmed V and J ends, which lost 0 bases and 2 bases, there was a span of 13 bases. The CDR3 contains 16 residues. CDR3 sequence (DNA): TGTGCCAGCAGCTTGGTCGGGCGGGGGCTCACAGATACGCAGTATTTT. Its translation is CASSLVGRGLTDTQYF.

This sequence joins TRBV27 and TRBJ1-4, with TRBD1 identical over 10 bases. The CDR3 totals 18 residues. With 2 bases clipped from V and 1 base from J, the junction kept 7 bases outside the gene matches. CDR1 MNHEY and CDR2 SMNVEV come from the germline V gene (reference sequence). CDR3 in amino acids: CASSLVGTGVQTNEKLFF. For the CDR3, the DNA is TGTGCCAGCAGTTTAGTGGGGACAGGGGTACAAACTAATGAAAAACTGTTTTTT.

This clone was seen only once. The V and J genes are TRBV9 and TRBJ1-1; D is uncertain. The germline CDR1 and CDR2 sequences are SGDLS and YYNGEE. The CDR3 is 17 residues long. V was shortened by 5 bases and J by 4 bases, with 24 bases between the two germline ends. The CDR3 sequence is CASSFRSSPLSVTEAFF. The CDR3, as DNA: TGTGCCAGCAGTTTCAGGTCCTCCCCCCTTTCGGTCACTGAAGCTTTCTTT.

The chain couples TRBV6-6 to TRBJ2-5; no reliable D call. Germline V lookup: CDR1 MNHNY, CDR2 SVGAGI (reference sequence). The germline V and J ends were trimmed by 6 bases and 2 bases, with 16 bases remaining between them. The length of the CDR3 is 15 residues. CDR3 nucleotides: TGTGCCAGCAGGCCCGACTGGAACTGGCAAGAGACCCAGTACTTC. Its protein product is CASRPDWNWQETQYF.

This chain joins TRBV19 and TRBJ2-2; D possibly corresponds to TRBD1 (6 bases). Germline V gene data show CDR1 as LNHDA and CDR2 as SQIVND (reference sequence). CDR3 length: 16 residues. The V end lost 3 bases, the J end lost 5 bases, and 16 bases lay between the germline ends. The CDR3 region is CASSIGARGPTGELFF. In DNA form, the CDR3 reads TGTGCCAGTAGTATCGGGGCCAGGGGACCAACCGGGGAGCTGTTTTTT.

This clone has just one count. This chain uses TRBV19 with TRBJ2-7; TRBD1 aligns across 7 bases. Germline V gene sequence: CDR1 LNHDA, CDR2 SQIVND (reference sequence). This CDR3 region has 14 residues. The J segment lost 3 bases and the V segment lost 6 bases, leaving 8 bases of the junction unmatched. CDR3 in amino acids: CASSKDRTVYEQYF. DNA of the CDR3: TGTGCCAGTAGCAAGGACAGGACCGTCTACGAGCAGTACTTC. Combining the CDR3 with reference TRBV19 and TRBJ2-7 gives the whole variable domain DGGITQSPKYLFRKEGQNVTLSCEQNLNHDAMYWYRQDPGQGLRLIYYSQIVNDFQKGDIAEGYSVSREKKESFPLTVTSAQKNPTAFYLCASSKDRTVYEQYFGPGTRLTVT.

This chain connects TRBV5-4 to TRBJ2-1; 13 bases map to TRBD2. The CDR3 length is 15 residues. Germline loops: CDR1 SGHNT, CDR2 YYREEE (reference sequence). Unmatched junction bases numbered 5, after V lost 4 bases and J lost 7 bases. The CDR3 DNA reads TGTGCCAGCAGCCCCAGGACTAGCGGGAGTAATGAGCAGTTCTTC. Translated, it gives CASSPRTSGSNEQFF.